The 24 T cell receptor beta chains presented below share a single source sample, sequenced in a study of identical twins. Each CDR3 protein is one row after TCRdb ran MiXCR on the 5' RACE reads. The sample lists under 300,000 distinct CDR3 sequences; over 11% were seen once. Sequencing was performed on memory (CD45RO+) T cells sorted from blood. The receptor set was obtained from a woman younger than 30 in good health.

This clonotype was detected many times. V and J are TRBV2 and TRBJ1-2; weak D call: TRBD1 (5 bases). Germline values: CDR1 SNHLY, CDR2 FYNNEI. The V end was cut by 6 bases, the J end by 8 bases, with 19 bases between. The CDR3 is made up of 14 amino acids. As DNA, the CDR3 is TGTGCCAGCAGCACTGGGGGAGCCCGAGGGGGCTACACCTTC. It translates to CASSTGGARGGYTF.

Many counts were recorded for this clonotype. V is TRBV12-3 or TRBV12-4 and J is TRBJ2-7; TRBD1 agrees at 8 bases. The CDR3 has 15 amino acids. Trimming at V came to 3 bases and at J to 0 bases, leaving 4 bases not matched to a gene. The CDR3 sequence is CASSFRDRTSYEQYF. CDR3 DNA: TGTGCCAGCAGTTTTAGGGACAGGACCTCCTACGAGCAGTACTTC.

This clonotype turned up a few times. V and J are TRBV6-5 and TRBJ1-1; D is uncertain. Germline V lookup: CDR1 MNHEY, CDR2 SVGAGI. Trimming pared 0 bases from V and 1 base from J, leaving 6 bases between. This CDR3 region has 14 residues. CDR3 protein: CASSYSNKNTEAFF. For the CDR3, the DNA is TGTGCCAGCAGTTACTCAAACAAGAACACTGAAGCTTTCTTT.

The chain is built from TRBV29-1 and TRBJ2-1, with 8 bases lining up with TRBD2. The CDR3 consists of 15 residues. Germline loops: CDR1 SQVTM, CDR2 ANQGSEA. The junction had 9 bases not matched to a gene; V was cut back by 4 bases and J by 4 bases. CDR3 nucleotide sequence: TGCAGCGTTGGAAGACTAGCGAGAAAATACAATGAGCAGTTCTTC. This sequence encodes CSVGRLARKYNEQFF.

This clonotype has ten or more counts. The chain has TRBV18 and TRBJ1-1, with no clear D. The germline V and J ends were trimmed by 6 bases and 0 bases, with 8 bases remaining between them. CDR1 is KGHSH and CDR2 is LQKENI in the germline V gene. There are 13 residues in the CDR3. This CDR3 is CASSLRVNTEAFF. For the CDR3, the DNA is TGTGCCAGCTCCCTCCGGGTGAACACTGAAGCTTTCTTT.

This clonotype was picked up many times. This sequence joins TRBV2 and TRBJ2-5; D ambiguous. The CDR3 has 13 amino acids. V lost 4 bases to trimming and J lost 6 bases, with 12 bases between them. Germline CDR1 and CDR2: SNHLY and FYNNEI. CDR3 bases: TGTGCCAGCAGTGCGGAATCTGGTCAGACCCAGTACTTC. This codes for CASSAESGQTQYF.

The chain is built from TRBV15 and TRBJ2-1, with TRBD2 matching over 7 bases. The V segment lost 5 bases and the J segment 7 bases; nucleotides outside the gene matches: 11. This CDR3 is 15 amino acids long. Per germline, CDR1 LNHNV and CDR2 YYDKDF (reference sequence). The CDR3 bases are TGTGCCACCAGCCTCGTCCGGGACTATCGGAATGAGCAGTTCTTC. This encodes CATSLVRDYRNEQFF.

This sequence joins TRBV15 and TRBJ1-5, with no clear D. Trimming pared 0 bases from V and 5 bases from J, leaving 2 bases between. Looked up from germline, CDR1 is LNHNV and CDR2 is YYDKDF (reference sequence). This CDR3 region has 12 residues. This chain's CDR3 is CATSREHQPQHF. DNA of the CDR3: TGTGCCACCAGCAGAGAACATCAGCCCCAGCATTTT.

This clonotype has only a few counts. The chain recombines TRBV15 with TRBJ2-3, with a weak D call TRBD2 (6 bases). The germline V gene encodes CDR1 LNHNV and CDR2 YYDKDF (reference sequence). Trimming shortened V by 0 bases and J by 9 bases, and 10 bases separated the two germline ends. CDR3 size: 13 residues. CDR3 sequence (DNA): TGTGCCACCAGCAGAGATCCTGCGGGGACGCAGTATTTT. This sequence encodes CATSRDPAGTQYF.

V is TRBV24-1 and J is TRBJ2-2; the match to TRBD2 covers 9 bases. The CDR3 is made up of 16 amino acids. The V segment lost 3 bases and the J segment 5 bases; nucleotides outside the gene matches: 6. Germline loops: CDR1 KGHDR, CDR2 SFDVKD. CDR3 sequence: CATSDPSSGITGELFF. Here the CDR3 DNA reads TGTGCCACCAGTGATCCATCTAGCGGGATTACCGGGGAGCTGTTTTTT.

V is TRBV29-1 and J is TRBJ1-1, with a possible D match to TRBD1 (5 bases). Trimming removed 4 bases at V and 0 bases at J, with 6 bases between. The germline V gene encodes CDR1 SQVTM and CDR2 ANQGSEA. This CDR3 spans 12 amino acids. CDR3 region: CSVAGVNTEAFF. CDR3 bases: TGCAGCGTTGCGGGGGTGAACACTGAAGCTTTCTTT.

The sample holds a few counts of this clonotype. The rearrangement uses TRBV21-1 and TRBJ1-6; TRBD1, as called in the table, went unchecked against the DNA. TRBV21-1 is an annotated pseudogene. The CDR3 totals 15 residues. The CDR3 sequence is CASSKETGGNSPLHF. The CDR3 region has the DNA TGTGCCAGCAGCAAAGAGACAGGGGGCAATTCACCCCTCCACTTT.

The chain couples TRBV3-1 to TRBJ2-1, with D hard to call. The CDR3 is 15 amino acids. The ends were cut back, 0 bases at V and 3 bases at J, with 9 bases in the middle. CDR1 and CDR2 from the germline V gene are LGHDT and YNNKEL (reference sequence). The CDR3 here is CASSQDRTSYNEQFF. CDR3 bases: TGTGCCAGCAGCCAAGATCGAACCAGCTACAATGAGCAGTTCTTC.

This clonotype was found a few times. The chain uses TRBV3-1 and TRBJ1-6; D gene unclear. The V gene lost 4 bases and the J gene lost 9 bases, with 13 bases spanning the gap. The germline CDR1 and CDR2 sequences are LGHDT and YNNKEL (reference sequence). This CDR3 contains 14 residues. CDR3 coding DNA: TGTGCCAGCAGCCCTGGTCACCGGGCTTCACCCCTCCACTTT. It encodes CASSPGHRASPLHF.

CDR3 protein: CASSLTGGRETQYF. The DNA for the CDR3 is TGTGCCAGCAGCTTAACGGGAGGGAGAGAGACCCAGTACTTC. J is TRBJ2-5 and V is TRBV7-9; 8 nucleotides agree with TRBD2. Trimming removed 2 bases from V and 4 bases from J; junction bases left unmatched: 3. This CDR3 has 14 residues. Looked up from germline, CDR1 is SEHNR and CDR2 is FQNEAQ (reference sequence).

The rearrangement joins TRBV20-1 to TRBJ1-2; TRBD1 aligns across 7 bases. CDR3 length: 14 residues. The J segment lost 5 bases and the V segment lost 5 bases, leaving 11 bases of the junction unmatched. From germline, CDR1 is DFQATT and CDR2 SNEGSKA (reference sequence). CDR3 residues: CSAGTTGEEYGYTF. The DNA of the CDR3 is TGCAGTGCTGGAACTACAGGGGAAGAGTATGGCTACACCTTC.

This clonotype has more than one count but fewer than ten. The J gene is TRBJ1-1, the V gene TRBV9, with D perhaps matching TRBD1 (5 bases). CDR3 length: 13 residues. The germline gives CDR1 SGDLS, CDR2 YYNGEE. Deletions cut 0 bases from V and 9 bases from J, with 12 bases between. CDR3 nucleotide sequence: TGTGCCAGCAGCGTAGATGAGGGGAGGCAAGCTTTCTTT. Its translation is CASSVDEGRQAFF.

This clonotype was detected a few times. The gene calls are TRBV20-1 and TRBJ2-1; D gene ambiguous. V was shortened by 1 base and J by 6 bases, with 13 bases between the two germline ends. This CDR3 region has 14 residues. The germline V gene encodes CDR1 DFQATT and CDR2 SNEGSKA (reference sequence). The CDR3 DNA reads TGCAGTGCTAGAGCTCCGAAAGGGCCCAATGAGCAGTTCTTC. It codes for CSARAPKGPNEQFF.

There are a few counts of this clonotype. The V call is TRBV29-1, the J call TRBJ2-4; D not resolved. Germline values: CDR1 SQVTM, CDR2 ANQGSEA. With 6 bases removed from V and 0 bases from J, the gap between germline ends came to 21 bases. The CDR3 extends over 17 amino acids. In DNA form, the CDR3 reads TGCAGCGTAAGGTTCGGATTGGGGAATGAAGCCAAAAACATTCAGTACTTC. This translates into CSVRFGLGNEAKNIQYF.

This clonotype was picked up a small number of times. This sequence joins TRBV12-3 or TRBV12-4 and TRBJ1-3; maybe TRBD1 (5 bases). V was pared by 3 bases and J by 4 bases, with 16 bases between. This CDR3 comprises 16 residues. The CDR3 DNA sequence: TGTGCCAGCAGTTTCGGCGGGCAGGGTTCGGGAAACACCATATATTTT. Translation gives CASSFGGQGSGNTIYF.

In its sample, this clonotype was seen a few times. V gene TRBV29-1 combines with J gene TRBJ2-7, with D possibly matching TRBD2 (5 bases). The CDR3 is made up of 12 amino acids. Germline CDR1 and CDR2: SQVTM and ANQGSEA. With 0 bases removed from V and 6 bases from J, the gap between germline ends came to 9 bases. In nucleotides, the CDR3 is TGCAGCGTTGAAGATCGGGCGGGCGAGCAGTACTTC. It codes for CSVEDRAGEQYF.

The chain employs TRBV5-1 and TRBJ1-2, with TRBD1 matching 7 bases. The junction had 7 bases not matched to a gene; V was cut back by 4 bases and J by 4 bases. This CDR3 region has 14 residues. Germline assignment: CDR1 SGHRS and CDR2 YFSETQ. In nucleotides, the CDR3 is TGCGCCAGCAGCCCCGAGACAGGGAGCTATGGCTACACCTTC. This gives the protein CASSPETGSYGYTF.

The J gene is TRBJ1-6, the V gene TRBV11-2; no clear D gene. The CDR3 consists of 15 residues. The germline V gene has CDR1 SGHAT and CDR2 FQNNGV. Between the trimmed V and J ends, which lost 5 bases and 8 bases, there was a span of 16 bases. CDR3 sequence: CASSITWGSDSPLHF. The CDR3 bases are TGTGCCAGCAGCATCACATGGGGTTCGGATTCACCCCTCCACTTT.

The rearrangement joins TRBV5-1 to TRBJ2-2; no definite D call. The CDR3 runs to 15 residues. The germline gives CDR1 SGHRS, CDR2 YFSETQ. With 0 bases removed from V and 2 bases from J, the gap between germline ends came to 8 bases. CDR3 in DNA: TGCGCCAGCAGCTTGGCCCCATACAACACCGGGGAGCTGTTTTTT. Translating it yields CASSLAPYNTGELFF.